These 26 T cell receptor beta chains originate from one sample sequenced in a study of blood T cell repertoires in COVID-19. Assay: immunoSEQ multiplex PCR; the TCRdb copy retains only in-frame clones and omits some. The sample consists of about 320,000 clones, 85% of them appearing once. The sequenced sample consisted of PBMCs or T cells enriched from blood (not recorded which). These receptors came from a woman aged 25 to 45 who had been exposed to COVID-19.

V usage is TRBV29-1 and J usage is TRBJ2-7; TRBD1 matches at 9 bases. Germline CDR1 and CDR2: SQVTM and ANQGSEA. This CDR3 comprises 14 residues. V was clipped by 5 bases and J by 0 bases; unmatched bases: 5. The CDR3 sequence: CSVHGQGSSYEQYF. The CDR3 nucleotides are TGCAGCGTTCACGGACAGGGGAGCTCCTACGAGCAGTACTTC.

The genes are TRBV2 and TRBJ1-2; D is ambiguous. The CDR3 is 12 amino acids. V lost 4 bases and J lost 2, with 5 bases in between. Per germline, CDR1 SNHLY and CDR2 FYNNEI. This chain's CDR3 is CASSAVNYGYTF. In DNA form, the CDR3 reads TGTGCCAGCAGTGCGGTCAACTATGGCTACACCTTC. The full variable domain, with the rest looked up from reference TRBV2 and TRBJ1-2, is EPEVTQTPSHQVTQMGQEVILRCVPISNHLYFYWYRQILGQKVEFLVSFYNNEISEKSEIFDDQFSVERPDGSNFTLKIRSTKLEDSAMYFCASSAVNYGYTFGSGTRLTVV.

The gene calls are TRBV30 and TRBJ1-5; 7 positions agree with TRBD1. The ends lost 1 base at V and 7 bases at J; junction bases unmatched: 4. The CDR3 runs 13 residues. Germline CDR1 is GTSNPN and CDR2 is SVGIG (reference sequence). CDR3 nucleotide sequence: TGTGCCTGGAGTGAGGGGGCTCGGCAGCCCCAGCATTTT. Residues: CAWSEGARQPQHF.

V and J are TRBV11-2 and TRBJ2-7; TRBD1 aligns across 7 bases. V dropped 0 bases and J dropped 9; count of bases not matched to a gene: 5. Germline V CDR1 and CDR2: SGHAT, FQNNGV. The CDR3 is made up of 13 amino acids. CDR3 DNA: TGTGCCAGCAGCTTAGAGGCGGACAGGTTGCAGTACTTC. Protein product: CASSLEADRLQYF.

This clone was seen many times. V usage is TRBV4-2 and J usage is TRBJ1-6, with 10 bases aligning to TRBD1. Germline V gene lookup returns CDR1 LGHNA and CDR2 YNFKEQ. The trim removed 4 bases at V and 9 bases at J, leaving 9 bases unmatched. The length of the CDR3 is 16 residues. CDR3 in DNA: TGTGCCAGCAGCCGAACCTCGGGACAGGGGATTTCACCCCTCCACTTT. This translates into CASSRTSGQGISPLHF.

CDR3 loop: CASSISGQGASGYTF. CDR3 DNA sequence: TGTGCCAGTAGTATCTCGGGACAGGGGGCTAGTGGCTACACCTTC. The chain couples TRBV19 to TRBJ1-2, with 12 bases matching TRBD1. This CDR3 region has 15 residues. Germline CDR1 and CDR2: LNHDA and SQIVND (reference sequence). Unmatched junction bases numbered 6, after V lost 3 bases and J lost 7 bases. The full variable domain, its missing parts supplied by reference TRBV19 and TRBJ1-2, is DGGITQSPKYLFRKEGQNVTLSCEQNLNHDAMYWYRQDPGQGLRLIYYSQIVNDFQKGDIAEGYSVSREKKESFPLTVTSAQKNPTAFYLCASSISGQGASGYTFGSGTRLTVV.

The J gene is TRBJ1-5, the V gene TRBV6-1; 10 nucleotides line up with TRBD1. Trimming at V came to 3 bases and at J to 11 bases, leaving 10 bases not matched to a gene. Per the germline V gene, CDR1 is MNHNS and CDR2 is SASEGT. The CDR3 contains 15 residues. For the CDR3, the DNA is TGTGCCAGCAGTGAGGGACAGGGGATATCAGCGGCCCAGCATTTT. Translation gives CASSEGQGISAAQHF.

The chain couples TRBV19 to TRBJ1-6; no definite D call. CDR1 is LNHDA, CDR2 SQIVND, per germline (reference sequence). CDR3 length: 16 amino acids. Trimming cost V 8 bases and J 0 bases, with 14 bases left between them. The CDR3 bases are TGTGCCAGTGGAGTGGGAGGGAGCTCCTATAATTCACCCCTCCACTTT. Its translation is CASGVGGSSYNSPLHF.

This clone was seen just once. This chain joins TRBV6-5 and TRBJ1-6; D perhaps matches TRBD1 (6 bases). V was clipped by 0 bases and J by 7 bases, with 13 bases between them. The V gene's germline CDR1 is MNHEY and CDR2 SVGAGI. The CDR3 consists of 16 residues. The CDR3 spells CASSYSIGQINSPLHF. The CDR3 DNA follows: TGTGCCAGCAGTTACTCGATCGGACAGATCAATTCACCCCTCCACTTT.

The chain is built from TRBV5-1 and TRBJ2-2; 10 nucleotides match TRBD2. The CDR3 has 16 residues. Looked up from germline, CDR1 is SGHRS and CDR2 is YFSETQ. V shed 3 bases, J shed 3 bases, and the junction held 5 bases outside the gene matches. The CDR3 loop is CASSSYGTSDTGELFF. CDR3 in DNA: TGCGCCAGCAGCTCCTATGGGACTAGCGACACCGGGGAGCTGTTTTTT.

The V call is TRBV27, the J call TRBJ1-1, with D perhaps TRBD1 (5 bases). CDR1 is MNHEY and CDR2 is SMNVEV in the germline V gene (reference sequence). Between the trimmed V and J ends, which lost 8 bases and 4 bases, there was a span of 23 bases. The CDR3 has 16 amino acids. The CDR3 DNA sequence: TGTGCCAGCGGTGTTGGTTCATCTGGGGCTTCCACTGAAGCTTTCTTT. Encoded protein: CASGVGSSGASTEAFF.

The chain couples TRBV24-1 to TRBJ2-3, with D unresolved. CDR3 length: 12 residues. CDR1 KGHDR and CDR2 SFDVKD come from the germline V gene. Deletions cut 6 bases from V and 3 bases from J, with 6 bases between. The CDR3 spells CATSQRTDTQYF. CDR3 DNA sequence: TGTGCCACCAGTCAGAGGACAGATACGCAGTATTTT.

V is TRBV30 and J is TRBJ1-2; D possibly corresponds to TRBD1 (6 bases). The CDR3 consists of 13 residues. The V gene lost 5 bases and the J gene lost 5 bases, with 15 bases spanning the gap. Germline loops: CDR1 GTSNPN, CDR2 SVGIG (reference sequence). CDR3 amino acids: CAWGPTGEYGYTF. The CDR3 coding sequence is TGTGCCTGGGGCCCGACAGGCGAGTATGGCTACACCTTC.

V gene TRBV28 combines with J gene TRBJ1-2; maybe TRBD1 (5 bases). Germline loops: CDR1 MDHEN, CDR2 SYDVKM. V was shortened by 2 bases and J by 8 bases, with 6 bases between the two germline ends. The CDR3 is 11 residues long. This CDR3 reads CASSLNRGYTF. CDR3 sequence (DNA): TGTGCCAGCAGTTTAAACAGGGGCTACACCTTC.

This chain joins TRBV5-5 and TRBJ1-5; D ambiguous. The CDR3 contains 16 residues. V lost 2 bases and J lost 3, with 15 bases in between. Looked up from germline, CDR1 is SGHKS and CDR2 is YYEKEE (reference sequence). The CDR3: CASSLRQTYINQPQHF. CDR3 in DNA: TGTGCCAGCAGCTTAAGGCAGACTTATATCAATCAGCCCCAGCATTTT. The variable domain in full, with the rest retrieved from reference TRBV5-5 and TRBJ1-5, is DAGVTQSPTHLIKTRGQQVTLRCSPISGHKSVSWYQQVLGQGPQFIFQYYEKEERGRGNFPDRFSARQFPNYSSELNVNALLLGDSALYLCASSLRQTYINQPQHFGDGTRLSIL.

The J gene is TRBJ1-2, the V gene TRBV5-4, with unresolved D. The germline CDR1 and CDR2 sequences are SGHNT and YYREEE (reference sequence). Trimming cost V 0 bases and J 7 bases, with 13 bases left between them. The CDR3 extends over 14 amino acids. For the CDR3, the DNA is TGTGCCAGCAGCTTGGACCTCCCCGGGGTTGGCTACACCTTC. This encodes CASSLDLPGVGYTF.

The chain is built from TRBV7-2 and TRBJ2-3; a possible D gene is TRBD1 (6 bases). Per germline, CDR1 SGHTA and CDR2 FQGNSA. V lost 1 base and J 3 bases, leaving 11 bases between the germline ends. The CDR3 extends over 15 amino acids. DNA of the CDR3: TGTGCCAGCAGCTTAGACAGGGTTTGGACAGATACGCAGTATTTT. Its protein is CASSLDRVWTDTQYF. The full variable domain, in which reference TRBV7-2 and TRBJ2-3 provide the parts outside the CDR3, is GAGVSQSPSNKVTEKGKDVELRCDPISGHTALYWYRQSLGQGLEFLIYFQGNSAPDKSGLPSDRFSAERTGGSVSTLTIQRTQQEDSAVYLCASSLDRVWTDTQYFGPGTRLTVL.

The CDR3 coding sequence is TGTGCCAGCAGCCTGGGACAGGGAAATGATGAGCAGTTCTTC. Its protein is CASSLGQGNDEQFF. The chain combines TRBV5-8 with TRBJ2-1; 9 nucleotides match TRBD1. V was clipped by 4 bases and J by 8 bases; unmatched bases: 7. The CDR3 spans 14 residues. CDR1 and CDR2 from the germline V gene are SGHTS and YDEGEE.

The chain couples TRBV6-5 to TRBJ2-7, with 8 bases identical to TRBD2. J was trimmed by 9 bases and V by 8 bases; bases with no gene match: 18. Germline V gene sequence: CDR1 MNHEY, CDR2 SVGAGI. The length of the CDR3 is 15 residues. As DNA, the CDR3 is TGTGCCAGCCCCTCCCCCCGGGGGGGGAGGTTCGGGCAGTACTTC. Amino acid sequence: CASPSPRGGRFGQYF.

The CDR3 protein is CASVARGKTIYF. In nucleotides, the CDR3 is TGTGCCAGCGTCGCGCGGGGTAAGACCATATATTTT. This chain joins TRBV21-1 and TRBJ1-3. TRBV21-1 is a recognized pseudogene. The CDR3 spans 12 residues.

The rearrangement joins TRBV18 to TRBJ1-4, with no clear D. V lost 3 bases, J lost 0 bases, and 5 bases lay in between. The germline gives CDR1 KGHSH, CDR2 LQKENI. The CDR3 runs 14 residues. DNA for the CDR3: TGTGCCAGCTCACCGTCTCCAACTAATGAAAAACTGTTTTTT. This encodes CASSPSPTNEKLFF.

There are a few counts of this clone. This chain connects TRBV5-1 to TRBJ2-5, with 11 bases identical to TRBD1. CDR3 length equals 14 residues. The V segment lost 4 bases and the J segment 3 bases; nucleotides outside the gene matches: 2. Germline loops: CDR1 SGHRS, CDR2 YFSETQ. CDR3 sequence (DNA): TGCGCCAGCAGCATGGGACAGGGGGAAGAGACCCAGTACTTC. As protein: CASSMGQGEETQYF.

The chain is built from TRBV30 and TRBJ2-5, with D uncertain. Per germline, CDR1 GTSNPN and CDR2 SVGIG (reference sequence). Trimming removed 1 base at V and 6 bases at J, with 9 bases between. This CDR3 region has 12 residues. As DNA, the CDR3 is TGTGCCTGGAGTGCCGCAGGAAAGACCCAGTACTTC. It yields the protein CAWSAAGKTQYF.

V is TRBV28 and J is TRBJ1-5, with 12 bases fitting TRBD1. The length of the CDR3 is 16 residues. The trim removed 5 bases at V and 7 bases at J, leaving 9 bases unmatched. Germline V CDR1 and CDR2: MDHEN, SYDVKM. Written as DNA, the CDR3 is TGTGCCAGCAGTCAGCTCGGGACAGGGGGCGAGCAGCCCCAGCATTTT. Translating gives CASSQLGTGGEQPQHF.

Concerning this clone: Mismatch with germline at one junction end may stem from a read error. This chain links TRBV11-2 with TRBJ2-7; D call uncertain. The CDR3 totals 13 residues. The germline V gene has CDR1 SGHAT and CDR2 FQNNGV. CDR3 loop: CASSVDAYYEQYF. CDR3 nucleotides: TGTGCCAGCAGCGTAGACGCGTACTACGAGCAGTACTTC. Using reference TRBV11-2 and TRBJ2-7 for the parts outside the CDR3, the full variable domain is EAGVAQSPRYKIIEKRQSVAFWCNPISGHATLYWYQQILGQGPKLLIQFQNNGVVDDSQLPKDRFSAERLKGVDSTLKIQPAKLEDSAVYLCASSVDAYYEQYFGPGTRLTVT.

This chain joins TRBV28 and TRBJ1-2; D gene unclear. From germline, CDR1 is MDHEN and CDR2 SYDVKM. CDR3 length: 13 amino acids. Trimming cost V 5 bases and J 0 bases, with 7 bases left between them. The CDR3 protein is CASSRDSNYGYTF. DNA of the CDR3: TGTGCCAGCAGTCGGGATTCTAACTATGGCTACACCTTC.